These 12 T cell receptor beta chains share one sample of origin, sequenced in a study of Graves' ophthalmopathy and Graves' hyperthyroidism. The TCR beta CDR3 regions underwent amplification from RNA transcripts. Scientists carried out first-round RT-PCR using HTBI primers and then a second-round multiplex PCR. TCRdb ran MiXCR on the multiplex PCR reads and lists one entry per CDR3 protein. The table shows 650,000 to 900,000 distinct CDR3 sequences, with roughly 40% occurring only once. Sequenced material: peripheral blood. The receptors originated from an adult man with Graves' ophthalmopathy.

Many counts were recorded for this clonotype. The chain is built from TRBV5-4 and TRBJ2-7; D might be TRBD1 (6 bases). CDR3 size: 16 residues. Trimming shortened V by 2 bases and J by 5 bases, and 20 bases separated the two germline ends. CDR1 is SGHNT and CDR2 is YYREEE in the germline V gene (reference sequence). This chain's CDR3 is CASSLQQGMGTHEQYF. The CDR3 nucleotides read TGTGCCAGCAGCTTACAACAGGGAATGGGCACCCACGAGCAGTACTTC. The variable domain in full, with the rest retrieved from reference TRBV5-4 and TRBJ2-7, is ETGVTQSPTHLIKTRGQQVTLRCSSQSGHNTVSWYQQALGQGPQFIFQYYREEENGRGNFPPRFSGLQFPNYSSELNVNALELDDSALYLCASSLQQGMGTHEQYFGPGTRLTVT.

The chain joins TRBV7-9 to TRBJ1-2; 7 bases align to TRBD1. Germline assignment: CDR1 SEHNR and CDR2 FQNEAQ (reference sequence). The CDR3 is made up of 14 amino acids. V lost 5 bases, J lost 7 bases, and 10 bases stayed unmatched. The CDR3 sequence: CASSPVDRESGYTF. The CDR3 nucleotides read TGTGCCAGCAGCCCGGTCGACAGGGAGAGTGGCTACACCTTC.

This sequence joins TRBV20-1 and TRBJ2-6, with TRBD1 matching 7 bases. With 5 bases clipped from V and 16 bases from J, the junction kept 5 bases outside the gene matches. The CDR3 sequence is 10 residues long. CDR1 is DFQATT and CDR2 is SNEGSKA in the germline V gene (reference sequence). The CDR3 DNA reads as TGCAGTGCTCGGAGACAGGGACTGACTTTC. It encodes CSARRQGLTF.

Points on this clonotype: At one end the junction does not follow the germline gene, possibly because of a read error. The chain uses TRBV10-3 and TRBJ2-7, with a weak D call TRBD1 (6 bases). The CDR3 has 13 residues. The germline gives CDR1 ENHRY, CDR2 SYGVKD. The CDR3 region has the DNA TGTGCCAGCAGTGAAGCGATCAGGGGAGAGCAGTACTTC. Protein product: CASSEAIRGEQYF.

V and J are TRBV29-1 and TRBJ1-1; TRBD1 is a possible D gene (5 bases). In germline, CDR1 is SQVTM, CDR2 ANQGSEA. The germline V and J ends were trimmed by 0 bases and 4 bases, with 18 bases remaining between them. The CDR3 has 16 residues. DNA of the CDR3: TGCAGCGTTGAAGAACCAGGCGGGGGACTGAGCACTGAAGCTTTCTTT. Its translation: CSVEEPGGGLSTEAFF.

This clonotype was seen only a few times. A much larger clone differs from this one at a single base, so this may be a read error. This sequence joins TRBV3-1 and TRBJ2-2; D remains unclear. There are 12 residues in the CDR3. Germline values: CDR1 LGHDT, CDR2 YNNKEL (reference sequence). V dropped 5 bases and J dropped 4 bases, with 5 bases sitting between them. The CDR3 coding sequence is TGTGCCAGCAGCGTCGTCACCGGGGAGCTGTTTTTT. Amino acids: CASSVVTGELFF.

This clonotype was seen ten or more times. V usage is TRBV14 and J usage is TRBJ1-1; TRBD1 agrees at 7 bases. Germline CDR1 and CDR2: SGHDN and FVKESK. V trimming: 3 bases; J trimming: 0 bases; junction bases outside the gene matches: 7. This CDR3 has 16 residues. The CDR3 loop reads CASSHLPGQLNTEAFF. As DNA, the CDR3 is TGTGCCAGCAGCCATTTACCGGGACAGCTGAACACTGAAGCTTTCTTT.

This clonotype showed up just a few times. The rearrangement uses TRBV14 and TRBJ1-2, with TRBD1 as a possible D gene (5 bases). The CDR3 is 16 amino acids. Trimming took 4 bases from V and 0 from J, leaving 15 bases between them. Looked up from germline, CDR1 is SGHDN and CDR2 is FVKESK. CDR3: CASSLGRVRANYGYTF. The DNA of the CDR3 is TGTGCCAGCAGCCTCGGCAGGGTACGAGCTAACTATGGCTACACCTTC.

The sample holds many counts of this clonotype. The V and J genes are TRBV6-6 and TRBJ2-5; TRBD1 is a possible D gene (8 bases). CDR3 length: 14 residues. Between the trimmed V and J ends, which lost 6 bases and 4 bases, there was a span of 15 bases. Germline loops: CDR1 MNHNY, CDR2 SVGAGI (reference sequence). Here the CDR3 DNA reads TGTGCCAGCAGGGACAGGGAGGGGAGAGAGACCCAGTACTTC. Protein sequence: CASRDREGRETQYF.

Many counts were recorded for this clonotype. The rearrangement joins TRBV10-3 to TRBJ1-3, with D perhaps TRBD1 (5 bases). Trimming pared 7 bases from V and 0 bases from J, leaving 13 bases between. The V gene's germline CDR1 is ENHRY and CDR2 SYGVKD. The CDR3 is 15 residues long. This CDR3 is CAIKGTASSGNTIYF. In DNA form, the CDR3 reads TGTGCCATCAAAGGGACGGCGAGCTCTGGAAACACCATATATTTT.

To note about this clonotype: An end of the junction does not agree with germline; a read error may underlie this. The chain links TRBV9 to TRBJ1-1; no clear D. CDR3 size: 14 residues. CDR1 SGDLS and CDR2 YYNGEE come from the germline V gene. The CDR3 DNA follows: TGCGCCAGCAGCCAAGGGTACGGGAACACTGAAGCTTTCTTT. Amino acids: CASSQGYGNTEAFF.

This clonotype showed up just a few times. The chain recombines TRBV11-2 with TRBJ2-5, with TRBD1 identical over 7 bases. Germline V gene lookup returns CDR1 SGHAT and CDR2 FQNNGV. J lost 1 base, V lost 8 bases, and 4 bases had no gene match. This CDR3 comprises 13 residues. In DNA form, the CDR3 reads TGTGCCAGCTCTAGGGGGCGCCAAGAGACCCAGTACTTC. The encoded protein is CASSRGRQETQYF. The variable domain in full, completed from reference TRBV11-2 and TRBJ2-5, reads EAGVAQSPRYKIIEKRQSVAFWCNPISGHATLYWYQQILGQGPKLLIQFQNNGVVDDSQLPKDRFSAERLKGVDSTLKIQPAKLEDSAVYLCASSRGRQETQYFGPGTRLLVL.